This entry lists 23 T cell receptor beta chains sequenced from one sample in a study of cytomegalovirus exposure and HLA in healthy donors. The PCR was carried out with 60 Vbeta primers and 13 Jbeta primers. The data were produced by immunoSEQ multiplex PCR, yet TCRdb's version contains in-frame clones alone and is incomplete. The table lists over 150,000 clones, about four fifths of them singletons. The sequencing sample was made of PBMCs. These receptors were taken from a man in his thirties or forties in good health and CMV-seronegative.

This clone was picked up a small number of times. J is TRBJ2-1 and V is TRBV7-9; 12 nucleotides agree with TRBD2. The CDR3 has 14 residues. Germline V CDR1 and CDR2: SEHNR, FQNEAQ (reference sequence). V lost 7 bases to trimming and J lost 8 bases; unmatched junction nucleotides: 6. The CDR3 DNA follows: TGTGCCAGCACCGGACTAGCGGGGTGGGATGAGCAGTTCTTC. This gives the protein CASTGLAGWDEQFF. The entire variable domain, with the rest obtained from reference TRBV7-9 and TRBJ2-1, is as follows: DTGVSQNPRHKITKRGQNVTFRCDPISEHNRLYWYRQTLGQGPEFLTYFQNEAQLEKSRLLSDRFSAERPKGSFSTLEIQRTEQGDSAMYLCASTGLAGWDEQFFGPGTRLTVL.

The chain joins TRBV6-5 to TRBJ1-1; D unclear. This CDR3 is 13 amino acids long. V was pared by 10 bases and J by 1 base, with 13 bases between. Germline values: CDR1 MNHEY, CDR2 SVGAGI. The CDR3 sequence: CATGRGGNTEAFF. Written as DNA, the CDR3 is TGTGCCACCGGTCGGGGTGGGAACACTGAAGCTTTCTTT.

This clone has just one count. V usage is TRBV7-9 and J usage is TRBJ1-5, with a weak D call TRBD1 (5 bases). V lost 3 bases to trimming and J lost 11 bases, with 17 bases between them. The germline CDR1 and CDR2 sequences are SEHNR and FQNEAQ (reference sequence). The CDR3 is 14 amino acids. CDR3 loop: CASSLEGAPLAQHF. In DNA form, the CDR3 reads TGTGCCAGCAGCTTGGAAGGGGCCCCCCTCGCCCAGCATTTT.

V gene TRBV7-6 combines with J gene TRBJ2-3; 8 bases fit TRBD2. J lost 2 bases, V lost 1 base, and 5 bases had no gene match. Germline CDR1 and CDR2: SGHVS and FNYEAQ. The CDR3 totals 16 residues. CDR3 residues: CASSLGAGAPTDTQYF. The CDR3 DNA reads as TGTGCCAGCAGCTTAGGAGCGGGGGCTCCCACAGATACGCAGTATTTT.

This clone was counted a few times. V is TRBV7-8 and J is TRBJ1-1; D is unresolved. CDR1 SGHVS and CDR2 FQNEAQ come from the germline V gene. The CDR3 covers 12 residues. Trimming cost V 9 bases and J 5 bases, with 13 bases left between them. In nucleotides, the CDR3 is TGTGCCAGTTGCGAGAGGGTGACTGAAGCTTTCTTT. Its translation is CASCERVTEAFF. Together with reference TRBV7-8 and TRBJ1-1, the CDR3 gives the full variable domain: GAGVSQSPRYKVAKRGQDVALRCDPISGHVSLFWYQQALGQGPEFLTYFQNEAQLDKSGLPSDRFFAERPEGSVSTLKIQRTQQEDSAVYLCASCERVTEAFFGQGTRLTVV.

The chain has TRBV30 and TRBJ2-5; TRBD1 aligns across 8 bases. Germline values: CDR1 GTSNPN, CDR2 SVGIG (reference sequence). The CDR3 consists of 11 residues. Trimming removed 5 bases from V and 11 bases from J; junction bases left unmatched: 7. This CDR3 is CAWGQGREQYF. In nucleotides, the CDR3 is TGTGCCTGGGGACAGGGACGGGAGCAGTACTTC.

This clone was seen more than once but under ten times. The rearrangement joins TRBV5-1 to TRBJ1-1, with D possibly TRBD1 on 6 matching bases. V was cut by 3 bases and J by 4 bases, with 13 bases left in between. The CDR3 is 14 residues long. CDR1 and CDR2 from the germline V gene are SGHRS and YFSETQ. The CDR3 here is CASSSGVETTEAFF. CDR3 sequence (DNA): TGCGCCAGCAGCTCAGGGGTAGAGACCACTGAAGCTTTCTTT. The entire variable domain, with the rest obtained from reference TRBV5-1 and TRBJ1-1, is as follows: KAGVTQTPRYLIKTRGQQVTLSCSPISGHRSVSWYQQTPGQGLQFLFEYFSETQRNKGNFPGRFSGRQFSNSRSEMNVSTLELGDSALYLCASSSGVETTEAFFGQGTRLTVV.

This clone was found once. The chain recombines TRBV6-5 with TRBJ2-3, with 8 bases aligning to TRBD1. The CDR3 is 15 residues long. Germline V gene data show CDR1 as MNHEY and CDR2 as SVGAGI. Germline trimming cut 5 bases from V and 5 bases from J; bases unmatched to any gene: 9. The CDR3 is CASSMKDRVQDTQYF. CDR3 bases: TGTGCCAGCAGTATGAAGGACAGGGTCCAAGATACGCAGTATTTT.

V is TRBV2 and J is TRBJ2-3, with 11 bases fitting TRBD2. Trimming removed 2 bases from V and 6 bases from J; junction bases left unmatched: 4. The CDR3 totals 15 residues. Per the germline V gene, CDR1 is SNHLY and CDR2 is FYNNEI. CDR3 sequence reads: CASSETSGSRDTQYF. The DNA of the CDR3 is TGTGCCAGCAGTGAAACTAGCGGGAGTAGGGATACGCAGTATTTT.

J is TRBJ1-6 and V is TRBV7-9; 7 nucleotides align to TRBD1. V trimming: 5 bases; J trimming: 0 bases; junction bases outside the gene matches: 13. Germline CDR1 reads SEHNR; CDR2 reads FQNEAQ (reference sequence). This CDR3 comprises 19 residues. CDR3 sequence reads: CASSTTGQARSSYNSPLHF. The CDR3 nucleotides are TGTGCCAGCAGCACCACCGGACAGGCTAGGAGCTCCTATAATTCACCCCTCCACTTT.

The genes are TRBV7-3 and TRBJ1-2; 7 bases match TRBD1. The CDR3 is 16 amino acids. Germline lookup yields CDR1 SGHTA and CDR2 FQGTGA. The J segment lost 0 bases and the V segment lost 2 bases, leaving 6 bases of the junction unmatched. DNA for the CDR3: TGTGCCAGCAGCTTAGGGTCCAGGGGGGCTAACTATGGCTACACCTTC. This encodes CASSLGSRGANYGYTF.

The chain uses TRBV19 and TRBJ2-3, with TRBD1 as a possible D gene (6 bases). The V gene lost 5 bases and the J gene lost 4 bases, with 13 bases spanning the gap. The V gene's germline CDR1 is LNHDA and CDR2 SQIVND (reference sequence). CDR3 length: 14 amino acids. The CDR3 bases are TGTGCCAGTAGTTTCGACAGGTGGGCAGATACGCAGTATTTT. It is translated as CASSFDRWADTQYF.

V and J are TRBV29-1 and TRBJ1-2; 10 bases map to TRBD1. V lost 6 bases, J lost 8 bases, and 15 bases stayed unmatched. Germline lookup yields CDR1 SQVTM and CDR2 ANQGSEA. CDR3 length: 15 residues. The chain's CDR3 is CSVQGQGLFKEGYTF. The CDR3 bases are TGCAGCGTCCAGGGACAGGGGCTGTTCAAAGAGGGCTACACCTTC.

The rearrangement links TRBV6-5 to TRBJ1-5; D is perhaps TRBD1 (5 bases). V was cut by 6 bases and J by 4 bases, with 19 bases left in between. CDR1 MNHEY and CDR2 SVGAGI come from the germline V gene. The length of the CDR3 is 16 residues. The CDR3 is CASRYTEGVGNQPQHF. The CDR3 nucleotides read TGTGCCAGCAGATACACAGAAGGGGTTGGGAATCAGCCCCAGCATTTT.

The V and J genes are TRBV6-6 and TRBJ2-7; D unclear. The CDR3 length is 11 residues. In germline, CDR1 is MNHNY, CDR2 SVGAGI (reference sequence). Trimming took off 8 bases at V and 0 bases at J, with 5 bases between the two ends. This CDR3 is CASPSSYEQYF. The CDR3, as DNA: TGTGCCAGCCCGAGCTCCTACGAGCAGTACTTC.

This clone was found a few times. The chain recombines TRBV28 with TRBJ1-2; tentative D call: TRBD1 (5 bases). Germline-derived CDR1 and CDR2 are MDHEN and SYDVKM. The CDR3 extends over 17 amino acids. V lost 1 base and J 2 bases, leaving 17 bases between the germline ends. The CDR3 DNA is TGTGCCAGCAGTTTATTAGGTGCGCGGGACGGAAACTATGGCTACACCTTC. This encodes CASSLLGARDGNYGYTF.

This clone was observed a handful of times. The chain joins TRBV15 to TRBJ1-1; 8 positions match TRBD1. Germline V gene lookup returns CDR1 LNHNV and CDR2 YYDKDF (reference sequence). The CDR3 runs to 13 residues. V was pared by 2 bases and J by 11 bases, with 7 bases of the junction left unmatched. The CDR3: CATSRPRGLGAFF. The CDR3 DNA reads as TGTGCCACCAGCAGACCCAGGGGGCTTGGCGCTTTCTTT.

The chain joins TRBV15 to TRBJ2-2, with D unresolved. Between the trimmed V and J ends, which lost 5 bases and 2 bases, there was a span of 12 bases. This CDR3 spans 15 amino acids. Per germline, CDR1 LNHNV and CDR2 YYDKDF (reference sequence). The CDR3, as DNA: TGTGCCACCAGCGCCCGCGGCGGTAACACCGGGGAGCTGTTTTTT. As protein: CATSARGGNTGELFF.

The J gene is TRBJ2-5, the V gene TRBV5-6; the D gene is possibly TRBD2 (6 bases). The V end lost 3 bases, the J end lost 1 base, and 10 bases lay between the germline ends. The germline V gene has CDR1 SGHDT and CDR2 YYEEEE. The CDR3 length is 14 residues. CDR3 in amino acids: CASSSRDFQETQYF. The DNA of the CDR3 is TGTGCCAGCAGCTCCCGGGACTTCCAAGAGACCCAGTACTTC.

The chain employs TRBV2 and TRBJ2-3, with a weak D call TRBD2 (6 bases). The CDR3 is made up of 13 amino acids. From germline, CDR1 is SNHLY and CDR2 FYNNEI. V shed 9 bases and J shed 1 base, with 11 bases lying between them. In nucleotides, the CDR3 is TGTGCCAGAGGTTGGGGGGGCACAGATACGCAGTATTTT. This sequence encodes CARGWGGTDTQYF.

V and J are TRBV7-6 and TRBJ1-4; the D gene is possibly TRBD1 (6 bases). The CDR3 loop spans 14 amino acids. Germline loops: CDR1 SGHVS, CDR2 FNYEAQ. Trimming pared 5 bases from V and 3 bases from J, leaving 10 bases between. CDR3 sequence: CASSPDSPNEKLFF. Written as DNA, the CDR3 is TGTGCCAGCAGCCCGGACAGCCCTAATGAAAAACTGTTTTTT.

The genes are TRBV29-1 and TRBJ1-1; no firm D call. This CDR3 spans 12 amino acids. From germline, CDR1 is SQVTM and CDR2 ANQGSEA. Between the trimmed V and J ends, which lost 5 bases and 1 base, there was a span of 8 bases. The CDR3 bases are TGCAGCGTTACAGAGAAGAACACTGAAGCTTTCTTT. This translates into CSVTEKNTEAFF. Looking up the rest from reference TRBV29-1 and TRBJ1-1 gives the full variable domain: SAVISQKPSRDICQRGTSLTIQCQVDSQVTMMFWYRQQPGQSLTLIATANQGSEATYESGFVIDKFPISRPNLTFSTLTVSNMSPEDSSIYLCSVTEKNTEAFFGQGTRLTVV.

V and J are TRBV28 and TRBJ2-7; 11 bases agree with TRBD1. The ends lost 4 bases at V and 5 bases at J; junction bases unmatched: 4. The CDR3 length is 14 residues. CDR1 is MDHEN and CDR2 is SYDVKM in the germline V gene. CDR3: CASSYGDRGDEQYF. CDR3 DNA sequence: TGTGCCAGCAGTTACGGGGACAGGGGGGACGAGCAGTACTTC.